The T cell receptor (beta chain) under discussion was sequenced for a study of blood T cells in healthy people across ages (dated by TCRdb to the mid-2010s). About the investigation overall: In model experiments, template switching captured roughly one uniquely barcoded TCR beta cDNA molecule for every two T cells. Using deep sequencing normalized with unique cDNA molecular identifiers, the study measured how TCR beta repertoire diversity changes with age. The donors were divided into four age groups: young (average around 16 years), middle-aged (approximately 42), aged (approximately 62) and long-lived (approximately 74). Two additional independent replicas of 1 million unique cDNA reads from the same blood draw were analyzed for two donors (one aged 18 to 29 and one aged 80 or older). Findings and caveats that apply to the study as a whole: The long-lived group showed more naive CD4+ T cells, fewer expanded clones and increased TCR diversity than the aged group, suggesting age selection. Observed TCR beta diversity per million T cells fell roughly linearly with age, and a significant reduction was already apparent by age around 39. A strong correlation was found between observed TCR beta diversity and the percentage of naive T cells measured by flow cytometry. Estimates of total diversity based on one million sequenced T cells were regarded as lower bounds and as underestimates. Bulk unsorted PBMC profiling prevented conclusive comparison of naive and antigen-experienced compartments. Donor CMV infection status was unknown, potentially confounding age-related changes in expanded clonotypes.

The approximately 39 donors, aged 6 to 90 years, were systemically healthy Caucasian individuals from Russia. Each donor gave around 9.9 milliliters of peripheral blood, collected into EDTA-treated Vacutainer tubes. Ficoll-Paque density-gradient centrifugation was used to isolate PBMCs, with at least 7 million per sample. Trizol reagent was used to extract total RNA from the PBMCs, yielding at least 5.5 micrograms per sample. The percentages of naive CD45RAhigh/CD27high T cells were determined by flow cytometry on a PBMC aliquot from every donor. A remark on this clonotype: Its cognate antigen has yet to be identified. No base quality values were provided; no much bigger clone lies one nucleotide off.

Library creation used 5' RACE. Instrument used: Illumina HiSeq 2500. A second PCR of roughly 7 to 11 cycles was performed with a sample-barcoded 5' primer and a J-beta primer mix. Each TCR beta cDNA molecule received a unique molecular identifier from a template-switch 5' adaptor carrying 12 random nucleotides. Each sample yielded at least 2.5 million CDR3-containing paired-end reads. First-strand cDNA synthesis was performed from all RNA using the Mint cDNA synthesis kit, with priming by a TRBC-specific oligonucleotide. After uracil-DNA glycosylase treatment, a first 18-cycle PCR used universal primers M1SS and BC2_uni_R on all cDNA. For the original study's pipeline: For normalization, 1 million high-quality reads were randomly selected from each sample, with every read carrying a distinct molecular identifier. Instead of being binned into consensus sequences, reads with shared molecular identifiers were discarded. CDR3 identification, clonotype clustering and error correction used MiTCR with a Q25 quality threshold and the strictest error-elimination algorithm. A nonparametric unseen species model with Euler transformation was used to estimate a lower bound on total TCR beta diversity. In TCRdb, the public reads were trimmed at Q25 with fastp and aligned with MiXCR, with productive beta chains retained. Rows with one shared CDR3 protein collapse into an entry with the most common genes and DNA. What appears here as the V and J calls and clone size reflects TCRdb's work, not the paper's. This sample holds 750,000 to 850,000 distinct CDR3 sequences; 20% to 25% were observed only once. Under 4.5% of the sample rests with the top ten.

These records were also assigned to another study, of T cells of mothers and their children. As that second paper reports: The donors were nine systemically healthy Caucasian individuals, made up of three mothers and their six children. cDNA synthesis used all of the extracted RNA, with approximately 1.4 ug of RNA in each 15 ul reaction. In the second PCR, the M1S primer added sample barcodes and 2-4 random nucleotides. Over 9.5 million TCR beta CDR3 reads were obtained for each mother, and around 2.7 million reads were obtained for each child. Thymic selection shapes the output of TCR recombination in a similar way in related and unrelated pairs, and inherited differences have a minor effect. Normalized repertoire overlap was always found to be slightly, but never significantly, higher in related mother-child pairs than in unrelated mother-child pairs. No persistent microchimeric T cell clones were found, with a detection sensitivity of 85 to 100 clones per million clonotypes. The study used deep NGS to compare TCR beta repertoires of mothers and children, seeking features distinguishing related mother-child pairs from unrelated individuals. Mothers averaged about 40 +/- 4 years of age and children averaged around 10 +/- 4 years. After adapters were ligated using NEBNext reagents, the libraries underwent 100+100 nt paired-end sequencing on an Illumina HiSeq 2000. To prevent cross-contamination, the mother and child libraries were prepared one month apart and sequenced in separate runs. Between about 500,000 and 2,100,000 distinct TCR beta clonotypes were identified per donor. Naive TCR beta clonotypes were estimated from low-frequency clonotypes matched to each donor's FACS-determined naive share, without sorting.

Sequencing used blood. This clonotype originated in a boy between 10 and 17 years old in good health.

The CDR3 reads as follows: CSARPGTGFETQYF. In nucleotides, the sequence is TGCAGCGCCCGTCCCGGGACAGGGTTTGAGACCCAGTACTTC. This chain is built from TRBV29-1 and TRBJ2-1, with TRBD1 matching 9 junction bases. Gene TRBJ2-5 matches the end of the DNA better, so the J call may be wrong. The CDR3 runs 14 amino acids, cysteine and phenylalanine included. The entry retains the CDR3 DNA only, 42 bases that are in frame from base 1. Looking up the germline V gene yields CDR1 SQVTM and CDR2 ANQGSEA.